Listed below are T cell receptor beta chains from one sample, sequenced in a study of T cells in tumors after PD-1 blockade. Assay: immunoSEQ multiplex PCR; the TCRdb copy retains only in-frame clones and omits some. This repertoire shows about 59,000 clones, about four fifths found once; its top ten account for about an eighth. Source: PBMCs, taken before anti-PD-1 treatment. These receptors were collected from a human donor with basal cell carcinoma. CDR3s include the opening cysteine and the closing phenylalanine or tryptophan. The order of the fields is D gene, V gene, J gene, clone size, CDR3 DNA, CDR3 protein. D genes are given only for firm matches. Not all rows give a size; the values are once, few, many and, for expanded clones, a class.

.	TRBV30	TRBJ1-1	few	TGTGCCTGGAGTCACCTACAGGAGACTGAAGCTTTCTTT	CAWSHLQETEAFF
.	TRBV6-5	TRBJ1-1	.	TGTGCCAGCAGTTACCGCGGCGTACAAGGTACTGAAGCTTTCTTT	CASSYRGVQGTEAFF
.	TRBV5-6	TRBJ1-2	.	TGTGCCAGCAGCTATATCAGATTGAACTATGGCTACACCTTC	CASSYIRLNYGYTF
.	TRBV10-3	TRBJ1-3	.	TGTGCCATCAGTGACCCGACAGATCGCTCTGGAAACACCATATATTTT	CAISDPTDRSGNTIYF
TRBD1	TRBV6-5	TRBJ1-5	.	TGTGCCAGCAACCCGGGACAGGGGACTTATCAGCCCCAGCATTTT	CASNPGQGTYQPQHF
.	TRBV14	TRBJ1-1	.	TGTGCCAGCAGCCAAGAGGCTGGGAGCACTGAAGCTTTCTTT	CASSQEAGSTEAFF
.	TRBV28	TRBJ2-2	.	TGTGCCAGCAGTCCTATAGGGGTACAGGGCACCGGGGAGCTGTTTTTT	CASSPIGVQGTGELFF
.	TRBV5-1	TRBJ2-2	.	TGCGCCAGCGCAGCAGAAGGGGGGTTCCAAGGATCCACCGGGGAGCTGTTTTTT	CASAAEGGFQGSTGELFF
TRBD1	TRBV7-8	TRBJ1-2	.	TGTGCCAGCAGCCCAGGGGGGGTGGGCTATGGCTACACCTTC	CASSPGGVGYGYTF
TRBD1	TRBV6-6	TRBJ2-7	.	TGTGCCAGCAGTGGGGGACAGGACTACGAGCAGTACTTC	CASSGGQDYEQYF
TRBD1	TRBV19	TRBJ2-2	.	TGTGCCAGCGAGGGGCGGTCAGGGGGCGACACCGGGGAGCTGTTTTTT	CASEGRSGGDTGELFF
TRBD1	TRBV4-2	TRBJ1-5	few	TGTGCCAGCAGCCCCTCGACAGGGGACAATCAGCCCCAGCATTTT	CASSPSTGDNQPQHF
.	TRBV2	TRBJ1-1	.	TGTGCCAGCACCGCGGAGCAGAACACTGAAGCTTTCTTT	CASTAEQNTEAFF
.	TRBV7-3	TRBJ2-2	.	TGTGCCAGCAGCTCGGGCGGGACACTGAACACCGGGGAGCTGTTTTTT	CASSSGGTLNTGELFF
.	TRBV27	TRBJ2-1	.	TGTGCCAGCAGTTTATCGGCTAGGCGCTCCAATGAGCAGTTCTTC	CASSLSARRSNEQFF
.	TRBV5-1	TRBJ1-2	.	TGCGCCAGCTGGCCAGGGACGCGAGGGGATGGCTACACCTTC	CASWPGTRGDGYTF
TRBD1	TRBV7-8	TRBJ2-2	.	TGTGCCAGCAGCGGCCAGGGGGCGAAGACCGGGGAGCTGTTTTTT	CASSGQGAKTGELFF
TRBD2	TRBV5-6	TRBJ2-1	.	TGTGCCAGCAGCTTGGCCCTAGCGGGGGTCTTGGGAGAGCAGTTCTTC	CASSLALAGVLGEQFF
.	TRBV30	TRBJ1-4	.	TGTGCCTGGAGCGCCTGGGGGACAAATAATGAAAAACTGTTTTTT	CAWSAWGTNNEKLFF
.	TRBV5-8	TRBJ1-1	.	TGTGCCAGCAGCCGGACGGTGAACACTGAAGCTTTCTTT	CASSRTVNTEAFF
.	TRBV27	TRBJ1-1	.	TGTGCCAGCAGTTTTGGAGTGGAGATCGCTGAAGCTTTCTTT	CASSFGVEIAEAFF
.	TRBV9	TRBJ1-2	few	TGTGCCAGCAGCCCACAGAACCCTAACTATGGCTACACCTTC	CASSPQNPNYGYTF
.	TRBV15	TRBJ2-1	.	TGTGCCACCAGCAGAGACAATGAGCAGTTCTTC	CATSRDNEQFF
.	TRBV19	TRBJ1-2	few	TGTGCCAGTAGTGTAGAAGGCTATGGCTACACCTTC	CASSVEGYGYTF
TRBD2	TRBV5-1	TRBJ2-7	.	TGCGCCAGCAGCTTGGTTCTAGCGGGGGGCCGTGGAAGCTACGAGCAGTACTTC	CASSLVLAGGRGSYEQYF
.	TRBV12-3/TRBV12-4	TRBJ2-7	few	TGTGCCAGCAGGAATGAGTACGAGCAGTACTTC	CASRNEYEQYF
.	TRBV6-1	TRBJ1-2	.	TGTGCCAGCAGTGAATGGGTCGGACAAGGACGGGGCTACACCTTC	CASSEWVGQGRGYTF
.	TRBV7-2	TRBJ1-2	.	TGTGCCAGCAGCTTGCGGAGATCCAGCGATGGCTACACCTTC	CASSLRRSSDGYTF
TRBD2	TRBV30	TRBJ2-5	.	TGTGCCTGCCCCGCGCCGGGGCCGGGGGGGGAGACCCAGTACTTC	CACPAPGPGGETQYF
.	TRBV19	TRBJ2-7	.	TGTGCCAGTAGTATGCTCAGGGGCGCGTCCTACGAGCAGTACTTC	CASSMLRGASYEQYF
.	TRBV6-8	TRBJ2-6	.	TGTGCCAGCATTAACAGGGTGATAATATACTCTGGGGCCAACGTCCTGACTTTC	CASINRVIIYSGANVLTF
TRBD1	TRBV19	TRBJ1-2	.	TGTGCCAGTAGTATAGATGGACAGGGGAACTATGGCTACACCTTC	CASSIDGQGNYGYTF
.	TRBV12-3/TRBV12-4	TRBJ1-6	.	TGTGCCAGCAAAGGTTCCCATAATTCACCCCTCCACTTT	CASKGSHNSPLHF
.	TRBV5-6	TRBJ1-2	.	TGTGCCAGCAGCTGGGCCGGGGAGGACTATGGCTACACCTTC	CASSWAGEDYGYTF
.	TRBV12-3/TRBV12-4	TRBJ1-4	.	TGTGCCAGCTCCCACAAAAGGGAAAAACTGTTTTTT	CASSHKREKLFF
TRBD2	TRBV2	TRBJ2-1	.	TGTGCCAGCATTGGAGCGGGGGGTTCCTACAATGAGCAGTTCTTC	CASIGAGGSYNEQFF
TRBD2	TRBV5-1	TRBJ2-1	.	TGCGCCCGCAGCTTGGGGCCGGGGGGGGCCAGTGCTGAGCAGTTCTTC	CARSLGPGGASAEQFF
TRBD2	TRBV6-2/TRBV6-3	TRBJ2-3	.	TGTGCCAGCAGCCGGGGGCGGGGGGTTGTAGATACGCAGTATTTT	CASSRGRGVVDTQYF
.	TRBV29-1	TRBJ2-1	.	TGCAGCGTTTGGTCGAATGAGCAGTTCTTC	CSVWSNEQFF
.	TRBV7-6	TRBJ2-1	.	TGTGCCAGCAGCTGGGCCAAGACTCCCACCGGGGAGCAGTTCTTC	CASSWAKTPTGEQFF
.	TRBV7-2	TRBJ1-2	.	TGTGCCAGCAGCTTAGCGGATCTTTATGGCTACACCTTC	CASSLADLYGYTF
.	TRBV5-6	TRBJ2-7	.	TGTGCCAGCAGCTTTTCGGGCGGGGTCGGCGAGCAGTACTTC	CASSFSGGVGEQYF
.	TRBV28	TRBJ1-5	few	TGTGCCAGCAGTTTATTGGGGGCGCGGGATCAGCCCCAGCATTTT	CASSLLGARDQPQHF